The rows below give T cell receptor beta chains drawn from one sample of a study of blood T cell repertoires in COVID-19. Some clones are missing from TCRdb's copy, which holds only in-frame ones; the method was immunoSEQ multiplex PCR. The sample yields approximately 52,000 clones, approximately 80% seen once. The specimen was peripheral blood. These receptors were obtained from a woman of 80 years or more with acute or convalescent COVID-19. The conserved cysteine and the conserved F or W are not part of the CDR3 here.

>TRBV9|TRBJ2-2
ASSPGWTGELF
>TRBV2|TRBJ1-1
ATTLGTPNTEAF
>TRBV7-2|TRBJ1-6
ASSPLQGSPLH
>TRBV5-1|TRBJ2-1
ASREGTAEYNEQF
>TRBV5-1|TRBJ1-1
ASRNLGDTEAF
>TRBV6-5|TRBJ2-7
ASSPRTFLGEQY
>TRBV2|TRBJ2-7
ASSLDRGRFNEQY
>TRBV4-1|TRBJ2-7
ASSQKDRAYEQY
>TRBV19|TRBJ1-1
ASSWLKNTEAF
>TRBV7-9|TRBJ2-7
ASGAVSYEQY
>TRBV12-3/TRBV12-4|TRBJ2-5
ASRAGGLGTQY
>TRBV6-5|TRBJ2-7
ASSRTRDYEQY
>TRBV5-1|TRBJ2-5
ASSLGDRSQETQY
>TRBV2|TRBJ1-1
ASRKGTGEESTEAF
>TRBV3-1/TRBV3-2|TRBJ2-7
ASTRTGNYEQY
>TRBV11-3|TRBJ1-6
ASSLDRGNPPLH
>TRBV10-2|TRBJ1-6
ASSDLVNSPLH
>TRBV6-5|TRBJ2-1
ASSYSRGQGFWF
>TRBV19|TRBJ1-5
ASSYPTRSYSNQPQH
>TRBV13|TRBJ2-1
ASSLSSGAAEQF
>TRBV7-9|TRBJ2-1
ASSVKGNEQF
>TRBV5-4|TRBJ2-5
ASSPTTGGGETQY
>TRBV5-4|TRBJ2-1
ASSRKGTSGGYNEQF
>TRBV19|TRBJ2-1
ASSRIDPRLAFSYNEQF
>TRBV3-1/TRBV3-2|TRBJ2-2
ASSQTRRGGTGELF
>TRBV27|TRBJ2-7
ASSLSRQGPYEQY
>TRBV11-2|TRBJ1-2
ASSPRREGYGYT
>TRBV11-2|TRBJ2-3
ASWEAGGQGTDTQY
>TRBV12-5|TRBJ2-1
ASGLMVGLSYNEQF
>TRBV6-6|TRBJ1-5
ATTDSFNQPQH
>TRBV5-4|TRBJ2-7
ASSLGGRSSYEQY
>TRBV10-1|TRBJ2-3
ASSESHSGGATQY
>TRBV9|TRBJ1-1
ASSVGQDVLNTEAF
>TRBV5-1|TRBJ2-6
ASSPGGAGANVLT
>TRBV7-9|TRBJ2-1
ASSAQQGLGEQF
>TRBV27|TRBJ1-5
ASSWTADQPQH
>TRBV25-1|TRBJ1-1
ASSDMNTEAF
>TRBV24-1|TRBJ2-1
ATSDAGQGGKGYNEQF
>TRBV7-6|TRBJ2-3
ASSLGTGTDTQY
>TRBV7-2|TRBJ2-3
ASSQVSGLAGTDTQY
>TRBV11-3|TRBJ1-1
ASSSGSDRGRSEAF
>TRBV10-3|TRBJ2-2
AISEYADTGELF
>TRBV6-5|TRBJ2-3
ASRETTGDTQY
>TRBV2|TRBJ2-2
ASSEGQGAAGELF
>TRBV27|TRBJ2-1
ASSLSFGGAYNEQF
>TRBV2|TRBJ1-2
ASRVSPPGQANKAYGYT
>TRBV5-4|TRBJ1-6
ASSLKGVNSPLH
>TRBV6-1|TRBJ2-5
ASSESRIQETQY
>TRBV7-8|TRBJ1-2
ASSPTSVYGYT
>TRBV10-1|TRBJ1-3
ASSDRGQHSGNTIY
>TRBV7-9|TRBJ1-3
ASASRESSGNTIY
>TRBV7-9|TRBJ1-3
ASSPTERELRNTIY
>TRBV7-8|TRBJ2-3
ASSLVFRTASTDTQY
>TRBV7-9|TRBJ1-2
ASSSTRLGGYGYT
>TRBV20-1|TRBJ1-4
SASRGRGQDGGKLF
>TRBV7-9|TRBJ2-3
ASSYPGLAGPDTQY
>TRBV7-9|TRBJ1-2
ASSLGSKRQQPTNYGYT
>TRBV5-4|TRBJ2-7
ASSRGGAGGTYEQY
>TRBV5-4|TRBJ2-6
ASSPARSGANVLT